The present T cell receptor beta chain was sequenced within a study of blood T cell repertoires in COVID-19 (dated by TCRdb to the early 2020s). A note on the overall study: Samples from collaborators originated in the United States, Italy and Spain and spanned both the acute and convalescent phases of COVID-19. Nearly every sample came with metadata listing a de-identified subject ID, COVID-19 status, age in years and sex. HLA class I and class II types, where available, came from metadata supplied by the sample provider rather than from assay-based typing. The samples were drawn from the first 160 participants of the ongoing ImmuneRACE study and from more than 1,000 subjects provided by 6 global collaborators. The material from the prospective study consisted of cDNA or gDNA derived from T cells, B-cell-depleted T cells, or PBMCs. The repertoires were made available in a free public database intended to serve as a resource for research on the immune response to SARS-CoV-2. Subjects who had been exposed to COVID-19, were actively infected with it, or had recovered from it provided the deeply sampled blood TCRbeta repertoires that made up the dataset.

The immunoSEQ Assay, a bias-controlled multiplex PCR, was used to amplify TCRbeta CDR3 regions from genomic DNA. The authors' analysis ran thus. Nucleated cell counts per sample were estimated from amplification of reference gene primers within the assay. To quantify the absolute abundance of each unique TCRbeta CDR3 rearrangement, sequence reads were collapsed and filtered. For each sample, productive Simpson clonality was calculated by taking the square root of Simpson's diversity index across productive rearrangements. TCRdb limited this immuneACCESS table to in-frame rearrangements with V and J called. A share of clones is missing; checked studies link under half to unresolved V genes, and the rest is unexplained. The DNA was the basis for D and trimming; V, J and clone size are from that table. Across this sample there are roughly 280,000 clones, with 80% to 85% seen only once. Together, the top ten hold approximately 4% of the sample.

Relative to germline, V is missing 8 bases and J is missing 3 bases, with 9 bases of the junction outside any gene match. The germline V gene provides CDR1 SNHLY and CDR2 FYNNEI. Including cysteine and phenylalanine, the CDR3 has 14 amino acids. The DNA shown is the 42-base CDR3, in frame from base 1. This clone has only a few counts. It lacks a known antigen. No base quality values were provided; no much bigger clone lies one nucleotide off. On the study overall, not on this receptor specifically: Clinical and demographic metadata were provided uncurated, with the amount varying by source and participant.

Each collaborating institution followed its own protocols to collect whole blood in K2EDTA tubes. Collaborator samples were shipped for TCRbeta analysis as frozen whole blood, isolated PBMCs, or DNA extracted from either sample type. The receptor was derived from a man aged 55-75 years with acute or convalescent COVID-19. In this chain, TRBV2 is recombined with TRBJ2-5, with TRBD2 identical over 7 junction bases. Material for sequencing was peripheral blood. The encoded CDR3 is CASGAERGEETQYF. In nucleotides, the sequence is TGTGCCAGCGGCGCTGAGCGGGGCGAAGAGACCCAGTACTTC.